This record concerns one T cell receptor (beta chain) sequence. Its antigen is still unknown. Reprocessing the 5' RACE reads, TCRdb reports a single entry for every CDR3 protein and omits DNA. The sample totals roughly 390,000 distinct CDR3 sequences; its top ten clones hold about 10%. The data belong to a study of T cells expressing NK-cell markers. In the study overall: With respect to HCMV, most of the eight sequenced donors were seropositive, and one was seronegative. General study points: These clonotypes, the leaders elsewhere, also led the CD3+CD56-NKG2C+ fraction in a handful of donors. It is unclear if expanded NKG2C-expressing clones target HCMV antigens.

Germline CDR1 reads MDHEN; CDR2 reads SYDVKM. The CDR3 loop spans 13 amino acids. The sample comprised blood T cells: a sorted CD56 or NKG2C T cell subset, CD4+ or CD8+ T cells, or bulk PBMC T cells (not recorded which). The TCR comes from a woman in her 50s in good health. The rearrangement links TRBV28 to TRBJ1-2; lacking DNA, the TRBD1 call made by TCRdb goes unchecked. This chain's CDR3 is CASSLGQTVAYTF.